This T cell receptor beta chain is drawn from a study of spatial heterogeneity in lung cancer. TCRdb re-derived calls from the 5' RACE reads in MiXCR, one entry per CDR3 protein. This repertoire shows tens of thousands of distinct CDR3 sequences, roughly 8% found once; its top ten account for about 26%. This clonotype was recorded many times. The CDR3 extends over 13 amino acids. V gave up 5 bases and J gave up 5 bases, with 12 bases separating them. Time point given: sample taken at primary tumor resection. Tumor, nontumor lung or frozen PBMC supplied whole RNA, sequenced without sorting. The chain is built from TRBV12-3 or TRBV12-4 and TRBJ2-5, with TRBD2 as a possible D gene (5 bases). Sequencing used PBMCs, obtained at surgery. This TCR derives from a male donor with early-stage non-small cell lung cancer. For the CDR3, the DNA is TGTGCCAGCAGTCCGGGAACTTCGGAGACCCAGTACTTC. Its translation: CASSPGTSETQYF.